This TCR beta chain was identified during a study of blood T cells in healthy people across ages. The second PCR ran 7 to 11 cycles with a sample-barcoded 5' primer and J-beta primers. Each TCR beta cDNA got a 12-nucleotide random molecular identifier. TCRdb redid the calling of the 5' RACE reads with MiXCR, one entry per CDR3 protein. The repertoire holds more than 1,400,000 distinct CDR3 sequences, with approximately 42% as singletons. The CDR3 is made up of 15 amino acids. V gave up 3 bases and J gave up 1 base, with 12 bases separating them. CDR1 and CDR2 from the germline V gene are MGHRA and YSYEKL.

The receptor was isolated from a woman aged 18 to 35 in good health. The sequenced sample consisted of blood. This rearrangement joins TRBV4-1 to TRBJ1-1; TRBD1 might be the D (6 bases). The CDR3 reads CASSQDLQGNTEAFF. The CDR3 nucleotides are TGCGCCAGCAGCCAGGATCTACAGGGGAACACTGAAGCTTTCTTT.